Presented here are 2 T cell receptor beta chains from one specimen sequenced in a study of shared clonotypes between healthy human individuals. The table came from immunoSEQ multiplex PCR; TCRdb's copy has only in-frame clones and leaves some out. Here the sample spans around 1.5 million clones, approximately 98% being singletons. Specimen: naive CD4+ T cells sorted from blood. Subset here: CD45RA+ positively selected. Every receptor here comes from a man aged 25 to 45 in good health.

J is TRBJ2-7 and V is TRBV2, with D possibly TRBD2 on 5 matching bases. The germline V and J ends were trimmed by 6 bases and 12 bases, with 18 bases remaining between them. Germline V gene sequence: CDR1 SNHLY, CDR2 FYNNEI. The CDR3 spans 12 residues. The CDR3 DNA reads as TGTGCCAGCAGAGCAGGAGGCCCCTCTACGTACTTC. It is translated as CASRAGGPSTYF.

Note on this clone: Other DNA sequences in the sample encode the same CDR3. V usage is TRBV19 and J usage is TRBJ2-3; D is perhaps TRBD2 (5 bases). The CDR3 spans 13 residues. The V end was cut by 3 bases, the J end by 1 base, with 5 bases between. Germline assignment: CDR1 LNHDA and CDR2 SQIVND (reference sequence). The DNA of the CDR3 is TGTGCCAGTAGTATCGGGGGCACAGATACGCAGTATTTT. This gives the protein CASSIGGTDTQYF.